This T cell receptor beta chain was captured by sequencing in a study of cytomegalovirus exposure and HLA in healthy donors. Study overall: Previous work identified roughly 120 million unique TCR beta sequences from around 200 million T cells.

Trimming stripped 5 bases from V and 3 bases from J, with 12 bases between. CDR1 is SGHRS, CDR2 YFSETQ, per germline. CDR3 length equals 13 residues. Each of the donors was a healthy bone marrow donor. At sampling all donors were nominally healthy, likely with unrecorded immune exposures. With 60 Vbeta and 13 Jbeta primers, the PCR was carried out. Produced via immunoSEQ multiplex PCR; TCRdb's table is partial and in-frame only. Here the sample spans about 130,000 clones, just under 80% being singletons. Note on this clone: Its specificity is unknown.

Findings of the study overall: Reports described diagnosis of cytomegalovirus status by the classifier as highly specific and sensitive.

The sample was PBMCs. V usage is TRBV5-1 and J usage is TRBJ2-7, with D unclear. The sequence was collected from a male donor in good health and CMV-seronegative. In DNA form, the CDR3 reads TGCGCCAGCAGTATTGCAGGTAACTACGAGCAGTACTTC. Translation gives CASSIAGNYEQYF.